This is a list of T cell receptor beta chains from one sample in a study of cytomegalovirus exposure and HLA in healthy donors. TCRdb keeps only in-frame clones here, not all; method: immunoSEQ multiplex PCR. This sample carries 150,000 to 200,000 clones, over 75% of them seen once, and the ten largest clones take roughly 0.24%. Sequencing was carried out using PBMCs. Source of these receptors: a girl in the first two years of life in good health and CMV-seronegative. CDR3s include the opening cysteine and the closing phenylalanine or tryptophan. Fields, in order: V gene, clone size, J gene, D gene, CDR3 protein, CDR3 DNA. A D gene is named only where the DNA matches it firmly. Clone size is not always given. Where it is, it says once, few, many or a class for expanded clones.

V: TRBV30
size: once
J: TRBJ2-4
D: TRBD2
CDR3: CAWGLAGTLAKNIQYF
DNA: TGTGCCTGGGGGTTAGCGGGAACACTAGCCAAAAACATTCAGTACTTC

V: TRBV2
size: NA
J: TRBJ1-5
D: NA
CDR3: CASSGQGRLNQPQHF
DNA: TGTGCCAGCAGTGGCCAGGGCCGCCTAAATCAGCCCCAGCATTTT

V: TRBV4-1
size: once
J: TRBJ2-1
D: TRBD2
CDR3: CASSQDSYRLAGEYNEQFF
DNA: TGCGCCAGCAGCCAAGATTCCTATAGGCTAGCGGGAGAGTACAATGAGCAGTTCTTC

V: TRBV5-1
size: NA
J: TRBJ1-2
D: TRBD1
CDR3: CASSLAGGVDYGYTF
DNA: TGCGCCAGCAGCTTGGCAGGGGGCGTCGACTATGGCTACACCTTC

V: TRBV5-1
size: NA
J: TRBJ2-7
D: TRBD1
CDR3: CASSLGQSYEQYF
DNA: TGCGCCAGCAGCCTGGGACAGTCCTACGAGCAGTACTTC

V: TRBV4-1
size: NA
J: TRBJ2-1
D: NA
CDR3: CASSLRHEAHEQFF
DNA: TGCGCCAGCAGTCTTAGGCACGAGGCACATGAGCAGTTCTTC

V: TRBV6-6
size: once
J: TRBJ1-2
D: NA
CDR3: CASSYSSQGAYGYTF
DNA: TGTGCCAGCAGTTACTCGTCACAGGGTGCCTATGGCTACACCTTC

V: TRBV7-3
size: NA
J: TRBJ1-1
D: TRBD1
CDR3: CASTPSGQGFQRDTEAFF
DNA: TGTGCCAGCACACCCTCTGGACAGGGATTCCAGAGGGACACTGAAGCTTTCTTT

V: TRBV27
size: NA
J: TRBJ1-2
D: TRBD1
CDR3: CASSLSRGLGYGYTF
DNA: TGTGCCAGCAGTTTATCCAGGGGGCTTGGATATGGCTACACCTTC

V: TRBV5-4
size: NA
J: TRBJ2-1
D: NA
CDR3: CASSLGGTSYNEQFF
DNA: TGTGCCAGCAGCTTGGGAGGTACATCCTACAATGAGCAGTTCTTC

V: TRBV14
size: NA
J: TRBJ1-2
D: TRBD1
CDR3: CASSQATGSVYGYTF
DNA: TGTGCCAGCAGCCAAGCGACAGGGAGCGTCTATGGCTACACCTTC

V: TRBV5-1
size: NA
J: TRBJ2-7
D: NA
CDR3: CASSGTLSPAGEQYF
DNA: TGCGCCAGCAGCGGAACCCTTTCCCCCGCCGGGGAGCAGTACTTC

V: TRBV9
size: NA
J: TRBJ2-5
D: TRBD2
CDR3: CASSVIPLAGRQETQYF
DNA: TGTGCCAGCAGCGTAATCCCCCTAGCGGGGCGGCAGGAGACCCAGTACTTC

V: TRBV30
size: once
J: TRBJ2-3
D: TRBD2
CDR3: CAWSVPAGGADTQYF
DNA: TGTGCCTGGAGTGTCCCAGCGGGGGGTGCGGATACGCAGTATTTT

V: TRBV30
size: NA
J: TRBJ2-5
D: TRBD2
CDR3: CAWLGRGKQTQYF
DNA: TGTGCCTGGTTAGGGAGGGGCAAACAGACCCAGTACTTC